This paragraph covers one T cell receptor (beta chain) sequence. The antigen is unknown. Other DNA sequences in this sample translate to the same CDR3. Germline CDR1 reads SGHNT; CDR2 reads YYREEE (reference sequence). V shed 2 bases and J shed 1 base, with 9 bases lying between them. This CDR3 contains 14 residues. This record belongs to a study of OX40 agonist ivuxolimab in advanced cancers. Study-wide context: Two cutaneous melanoma patients and one hepatocellular carcinoma patient, three in all, had partial responses. Study-wide results and limits: There was clonal expansion of CD4+ and CD8+ blood T cells by week 6 at 0.1 to 3.0 mg/kg. Expanded clones belonging to CD8+ T cells outnumbered, on average, those of CD4+.

Clones were read by immunoSEQ multiplex PCR, and TCRdb kept only the in-frame ones, dropping some. Here the sample spans about 23,000 clones, 70% to 85% being singletons. The genes are TRBV5-4 and TRBJ1-1; D ambiguous. Source: CD4+ or CD8+ T cells sorted from blood, taken in a trial of the OX40 agonist ivuxolimab. This TCR was recovered from an adult with an advanced solid tumor such as melanoma, head and neck, liver or kidney cancer. The CDR3 sequence is CASSFLGGNTEAFF. As DNA, the CDR3 is TGTGCCAGCAGCTTTCTTGGTGGGAACACTGAAGCTTTCTTT. Supplemented by reference TRBV5-4 and TRBJ1-1, the full variable domain reads ETGVTQSPTHLIKTRGQQVTLRCSSQSGHNTVSWYQQALGQGPQFIFQYYREEENGRGNFPPRFSGLQFPNYSSELNVNALELDDSALYLCASSFLGGNTEAFFGQGTRLTVV.